The clone carrying this TCR beta chain was observed a few times. No antigen is known for it. J gave up 2 bases and V 3 bases, and 4 bases lay outside the gene matches. Per the germline V gene, CDR1 is MGHRA and CDR2 is YSYEKL. This CDR3 is 15 amino acids long. Treatment defined: oral pan-JAK inhibitor, 5-10 mg twice daily. The data stem from a study of CD8+ T cells in alopecia areata. Study-wide results and limits: Scalp lesions, especially in alopecia totalis/universalis, had higher clonality than normal scalp. Mice showed TCR sharing more clearly than patients did, possibly owing to HLA. Because one nonresponder was included, the link of baseline CD8+ expansion to response is considered uncertain.

Sequencing used cDNA as its template, made by extracting RNA and reverse transcribing it. This table comes from immunoSEQ multiplex PCR, and its TCRdb copy is limited to in-frame clones, with some not included. There are 120,000 or so clones in the sample; 61% occur only once, and 5.7% lies in the top ten. The chain employs TRBV4-1 and TRBJ2-3, with TRBD2 matching 8 bases. This sequence was found in a human donor with alopecia areata. The sample here was CD4+ T cells sorted from blood, taken at week 4, from a patient treated with tofacitinib. CDR3 in amino acids: CASSHAGGLTDTQYF. The CDR3 nucleotides read TGCGCCAGCAGCCACGCGGGGGGCCTCACAGATACGCAGTATTTT.